The text below deals with one T cell receptor beta chain. No antigen is known for it. The CDR3 spans 15 residues. Germline CDR1 and CDR2: SEHNR and FQNEAQ (reference sequence). Trimming removed 0 bases at V and 4 bases at J, with 9 bases between. Profiling relied on immunoSEQ multiplex PCR, and the TCRdb table lists in-frame clones only, not all of them. The sample gives 350,000 to 450,000 clones, roughly 81% of which show up once; roughly 3.1% is in the top ten. This sample is drawn from a study of Ad26.COV2.S vaccination and SARS-CoV-2 variants. Study-level points and caveats: Vaccine and placebo recipients had similar non-spike TCR breadth. Spike-specific responses of CD8+ and CD4+ T cells were reported to display substantial breadth after vaccination.

The treatment is: about 20 received Ad26.COV2.S at low or high dose, single or two shots; roughly 5 received placebo; per-sample allocation not given. On day 63 after the first injection, vaccine and placebo recipients gave samples. Boston hosted the donor, who was an adult aged 18-55 years. Vaccination used an Ad26 vector expressing Wuhan-strain SARS-CoV-2 spike. J is TRBJ2-2 and V is TRBV7-9; D gene uncertain. The receptor was derived from a person between 18 and 59 years old who received the Ad26.COV2.S COVID-19 vaccine or a placebo. This material consisted of peripheral blood, taken in a trial of Ad26.COV2.S vaccine versus placebo. This chain's CDR3 is CASSLAAISTGELFF. For the CDR3, the DNA is TGTGCCAGCAGCTTAGCGGCCATCTCCACCGGGGAGCTGTTTTTT.